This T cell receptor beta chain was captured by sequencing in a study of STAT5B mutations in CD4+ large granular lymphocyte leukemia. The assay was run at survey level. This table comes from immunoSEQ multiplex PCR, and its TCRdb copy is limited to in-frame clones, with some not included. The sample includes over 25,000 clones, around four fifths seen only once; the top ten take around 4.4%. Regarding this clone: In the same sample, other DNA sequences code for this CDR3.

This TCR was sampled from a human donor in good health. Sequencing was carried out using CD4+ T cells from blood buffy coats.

The CDR3 sequence is CAWSVGLARSTGELFF. The CDR3 region has the DNA TGTGCCTGGAGTGTAGGGCTAGCAAGGTCCACCGGGGAGCTGTTTTTT. This chain joins TRBV30 and TRBJ2-2; TRBD2 is a possible D gene (5 bases). This CDR3 comprises 16 residues. V lost 0 bases to trimming and J lost 4 bases, with 15 bases between them. Germline CDR1 GTSNPN, CDR2 SVGIG (reference sequence).